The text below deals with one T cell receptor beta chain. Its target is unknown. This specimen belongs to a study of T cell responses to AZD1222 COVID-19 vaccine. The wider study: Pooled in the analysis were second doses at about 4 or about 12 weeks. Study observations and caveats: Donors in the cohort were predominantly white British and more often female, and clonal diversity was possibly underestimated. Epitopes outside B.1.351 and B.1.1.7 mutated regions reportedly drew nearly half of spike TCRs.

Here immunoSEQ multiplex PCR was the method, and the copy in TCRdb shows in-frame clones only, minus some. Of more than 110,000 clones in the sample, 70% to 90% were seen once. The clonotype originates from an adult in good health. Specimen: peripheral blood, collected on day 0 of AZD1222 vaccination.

The CDR3 nucleotides read TGTGCCACCAGCCCCCGACAGGCCGAGCCCCAGCATTTT. Translation: CATSPRQAEPQHF. The chain recombines TRBV15 with TRBJ1-5; TRBD1 might be the D (6 bases). CDR3 size: 13 residues. V was trimmed by 5 bases and J by 8 bases, leaving 13 bases between them. CDR1 and CDR2 from the germline V gene are LNHNV and YYDKDF (reference sequence).